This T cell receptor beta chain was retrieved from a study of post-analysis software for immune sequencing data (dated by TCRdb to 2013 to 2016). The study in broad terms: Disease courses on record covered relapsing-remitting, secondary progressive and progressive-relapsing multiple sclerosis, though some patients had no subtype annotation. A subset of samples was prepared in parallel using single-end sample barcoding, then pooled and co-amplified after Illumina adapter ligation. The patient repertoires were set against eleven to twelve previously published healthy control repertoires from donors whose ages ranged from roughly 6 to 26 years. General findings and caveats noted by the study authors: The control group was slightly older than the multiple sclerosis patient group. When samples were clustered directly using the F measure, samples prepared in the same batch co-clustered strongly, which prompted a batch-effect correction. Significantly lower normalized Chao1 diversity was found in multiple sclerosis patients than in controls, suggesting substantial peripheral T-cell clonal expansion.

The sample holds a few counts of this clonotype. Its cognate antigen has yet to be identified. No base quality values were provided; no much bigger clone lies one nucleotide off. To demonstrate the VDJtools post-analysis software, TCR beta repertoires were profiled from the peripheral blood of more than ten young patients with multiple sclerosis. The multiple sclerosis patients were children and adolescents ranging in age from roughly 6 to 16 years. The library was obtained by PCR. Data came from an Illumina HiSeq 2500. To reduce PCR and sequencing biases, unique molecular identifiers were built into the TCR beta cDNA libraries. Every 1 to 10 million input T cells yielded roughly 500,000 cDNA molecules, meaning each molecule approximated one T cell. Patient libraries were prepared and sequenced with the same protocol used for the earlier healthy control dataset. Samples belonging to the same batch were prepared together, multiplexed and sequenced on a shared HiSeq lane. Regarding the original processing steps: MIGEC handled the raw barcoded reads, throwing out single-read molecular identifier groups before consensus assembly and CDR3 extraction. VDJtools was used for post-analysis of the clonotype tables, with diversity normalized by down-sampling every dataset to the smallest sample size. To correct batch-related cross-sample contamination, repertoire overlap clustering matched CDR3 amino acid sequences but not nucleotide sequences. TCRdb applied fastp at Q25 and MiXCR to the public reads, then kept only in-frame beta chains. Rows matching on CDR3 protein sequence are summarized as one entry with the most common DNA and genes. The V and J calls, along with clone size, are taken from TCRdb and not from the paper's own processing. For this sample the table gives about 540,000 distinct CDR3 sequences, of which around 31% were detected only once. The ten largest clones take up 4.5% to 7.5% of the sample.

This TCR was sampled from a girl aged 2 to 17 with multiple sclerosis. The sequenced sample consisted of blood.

The base sequence is TGTGCCAGCAGCCTGGGACAGGGTAGGGCTGAAGCTTTCTTT. Its translation reads: CASSLGQGRAEAFF. This chain joins TRBV7-9 to TRBJ1-1, and 9 junctional nucleotides match TRBD1. V is cut back by 5 bases and J by 6 bases, with 7 bases in the junction unmatched. CDR3 length: 14 amino acids, cysteine to phenylalanine. The CDR3 DNA has 42 bases and is translated from base 1. Looking up the germline V gene (reference sequence) yields CDR1 SEHNR and CDR2 FQNEAQ.